Presented here are 17 T cell receptor beta chains from one specimen sequenced in a study of shared clonotypes between healthy human individuals (dated by TCRdb to about 2020). The library was built by means of the immunoSEQ multiplex PCR assay. Imported from immuneACCESS, the table was reduced by TCRdb to in-frame sequences with V and J called. These copies leave out some clones; in studies compared against another copy, an unresolved V gene accounts for under half, and the cause of the remainder is not known. The sample records 950,000 to 1,100,000 clones, around 74% of which are singletons. The ten most abundant clones make up 1.4% to 1.5% of the sample. Sequences were obtained from memory CD4+ T cells sorted from blood. The sample's cell subset or site label, in plain terms: CD45RA-negative fraction. The receptors here all came from a man in his late teens or twenties in good health.

The chain has TRBV4-1 and TRBJ2-7; D is perhaps TRBD2 (7 bases). The CDR3 loop spans 17 amino acids. Between the trimmed V and J ends, which lost 5 bases and 1 base, there was a span of 21 bases. Per germline, CDR1 MGHRA and CDR2 YSYEKL. CDR3 nucleotides: TGCGCCAGCAGCGATAAAATCGCCGGGGGGCGTTCCTACGAGCAGTACTTC. Its protein is CASSDKIAGGRSYEQYF.

This clone came up a few times. The chain is built from TRBV12-5 and TRBJ2-7; TRBD1 agrees at 11 bases. Germline-derived CDR1 and CDR2 are LGHNT and FRNRAP. This CDR3 has 17 amino acids. The V and J ends lost 1 base and 0 bases, in that order; junction bases with no gene match: 5. The DNA for the CDR3 is TGTGCTAGTGGTTTGGCATCCGGGACAGGGGGCTCCTACGAGCAGTACTTC. This encodes CASGLASGTGGSYEQYF.

In regard to this clone: Within the sample, other DNA sequences also encode this same CDR3. This rearrangement joins TRBV18 to TRBJ2-5; no definite D call. The CDR3 runs 12 residues. Germline CDR1 and CDR2: KGHSH and LQKENI. Deletions cut 3 bases from V and 4 bases from J, with 6 bases between. In DNA form, the CDR3 reads TGTGCCAGCTCACCGCTTGGAGAGACCCAGTACTTC. As protein: CASSPLGETQYF.

The chain links TRBV2 to TRBJ2-7; either TRBD1 or TRBD2 may supply D (5 bases each). V lost 9 bases, J lost 10 bases, and 16 bases lay in between. The CDR3 totals 11 residues. Germline V gives CDR1 SNHLY, CDR2 FYNNEI. The CDR3 DNA reads TGTGCCAGTTCCAACGGGGCCAAACAGTACTTC. As protein: CASSNGAKQYF.

The chain is built from TRBV6-5 and TRBJ2-7; D might be TRBD2 (5 bases). CDR3 length equals 12 residues. The germline V gene encodes CDR1 MNHEY and CDR2 SVGAGI. V was clipped by 7 bases and J by 3 bases, with 10 bases between them. The CDR3 reads CASTRTSYEQYF. CDR3 nucleotide sequence: TGTGCCAGCACCAGAACTAGCTACGAGCAGTACTTC.

This clone was picked up one time. The chain uses TRBV6-5 and TRBJ1-1; a possible D gene is TRBD1 (5 bases). Trimming pared 7 bases from V and 4 bases from J, leaving 13 bases between. Germline V gene sequence: CDR1 MNHEY, CDR2 SVGAGI. This CDR3 has 13 amino acids. This chain's CDR3 is CASNSFDSTEAFF. CDR3 sequence (DNA): TGTGCCAGCAATTCTTTCGACAGCACTGAAGCTTTCTTT.

This chain connects TRBV7-2 to TRBJ2-1; 9 positions match TRBD2. The CDR3 is made up of 16 amino acids. V was clipped by 1 base and J by 2 bases; unmatched bases: 3. In germline, CDR1 is SGHTA, CDR2 FQGNSA. CDR3 sequence: CASSLVAGAAYNEQFF. The DNA of the CDR3 is TGTGCCAGCAGCTTAGTAGCGGGAGCGGCCTACAATGAGCAGTTCTTC.

The chain's CDR3 is CASSSGTEGKGTQYF. CDR3 bases: TGTGCCAGCAGTTCCGGGACAGAGGGAAAGGGGACCCAGTACTTC. The J gene is TRBJ2-5, the V gene TRBV5-4, with 7 nucleotides matching TRBD1. The germline V gene encodes CDR1 SGHNT and CDR2 YYREEE (reference sequence). V was clipped by 5 bases and J by 7 bases; unmatched bases: 14. There are 15 residues in the CDR3.

This clone was found many times. The rearrangement uses TRBV2 and TRBJ1-6; possibly TRBD1 for D (6 bases). V dropped 2 bases and J dropped 10 bases, with 12 bases sitting between them. Germline CDR1 reads SNHLY; CDR2 reads FYNNEI. The CDR3 runs 14 residues. The chain's CDR3 is CASSERTGTSPLHF. In DNA, the CDR3 is TGTGCCAGCAGTGAAAGAACAGGGACCTCACCCCTCCACTTT. The full variable domain, completed using reference TRBV2 and TRBJ1-6, is EPEVTQTPSHQVTQMGQEVILRCVPISNHLYFYWYRQILGQKVEFLVSFYNNEISEKSEIFDDQFSVERPDGSNFTLKIRSTKLEDSAMYFCASSERTGTSPLHFGNGTRLTVT.

The genes are TRBV13 and TRBJ2-3, with 8 bases that match TRBD2. CDR1 and CDR2 (germline): PRHDT, FYEKMQ (reference sequence). The CDR3 consists of 16 residues. With V trimmed by 3 bases and J by 6 bases, 11 bases remained unmatched. The CDR3 DNA reads as TGTGCCAGCAGCTTTCGAGCGGGGGTGATGGGGGATACGCAGTATTTT. Protein: CASSFRAGVMGDTQYF. The whole variable domain, remainder taken from reference TRBV13 and TRBJ2-3, is AAGVIQSPRHLIKEKRETATLKCYPIPRHDTVYWYQQGPGQDPQFLISFYEKMQSDKGSIPDRFSAQQFSDYHSELNMSSLELGDSALYFCASSFRAGVMGDTQYFGPGTRLTVL.

The gene calls are TRBV5-4 and TRBJ2-1, with 11 bases fitting TRBD1. J gave up 7 bases and V 4 bases, and 10 bases lay outside the gene matches. The V gene's germline CDR1 is SGHNT and CDR2 YYREEE (reference sequence). This CDR3 is built from 16 residues. CDR3 nucleotides: TGTGCCAGCAGCCCCTGGACAGGGGGCCGGGTGAATGAGCAGTTCTTC. Translated: CASSPWTGGRVNEQFF.

V and J are TRBV12-5 and TRBJ2-1; TRBD2 matches at 7 bases. CDR1 and CDR2 (germline): LGHNT, FRNRAP. The CDR3 covers 14 residues. V shed 4 bases and J 3 bases; nucleotides not matched to a gene: 3. CDR3 protein: CASGWGGSYNEQFF. In DNA, the CDR3 is TGTGCTAGTGGTTGGGGCGGGAGCTACAATGAGCAGTTCTTC.

The V and J genes are TRBV7-6 and TRBJ1-1, with TRBD1 identical over 11 bases. With V trimmed by 1 base and J by 7 bases, 8 bases remained unmatched. Germline V CDR1 and CDR2: SGHVS, FNYEAQ. There are 16 residues in the CDR3. The CDR3, as DNA: TGTGCCAGCAGCTTAGAGGGACAGGGGGTAAGGGGTGAAGCTTTCTTT. Protein product: CASSLEGQGVRGEAFF.

The chain links TRBV6-1 to TRBJ1-1; perhaps TRBD1 as D (5 bases). V was trimmed by 2 bases and J by 5 bases, leaving 9 bases between them. This CDR3 is 13 amino acids long. The germline CDR1 and CDR2 sequences are MNHNS and SASEGT. Here the CDR3 DNA reads TGTGCCAGCAGTGAACCAGGGAGGACTGAAGCTTTCTTT. Its protein product is CASSEPGRTEAFF.

On this clone: Other nucleotide sequences in the sample specify the same CDR3. The gene calls are TRBV19 and TRBJ1-5, with D unresolved. CDR3 length: 13 amino acids. Trimming removed 5 bases at V and 2 bases at J, with 7 bases between. CDR1 is LNHDA and CDR2 is SQIVND in the germline V gene (reference sequence). CDR3 coding DNA: TGTGCCAGTAGTCCTGGAGGCAATCAGCCCCAGCATTTT. Translated, it gives CASSPGGNQPQHF.

This rearrangement joins TRBV4-1 to TRBJ1-1; no reliable D call. Per germline, CDR1 MGHRA and CDR2 YSYEKL. The length of the CDR3 is 17 residues. Trimming left V 2 bases short and J 4 bases short, with 20 bases between. The CDR3 bases are TGCGCCAGCAGCCAAACTAGGACCTTACCTGGGAGCACTGAAGCTTTCTTT. Its protein is CASSQTRTLPGSTEAFF.

The chain uses TRBV30 and TRBJ2-5; D gene ambiguous. V gave up 0 bases and J gave up 3 bases, with 11 bases separating them. The CDR3 totals 14 residues. From germline, CDR1 is GTSNPN and CDR2 SVGIG (reference sequence). CDR3 in DNA: TGTGCCTGGAGTGTTGGCCGCCGGGAAGAGACCCAGTACTTC. Translated: CAWSVGRREETQYF.